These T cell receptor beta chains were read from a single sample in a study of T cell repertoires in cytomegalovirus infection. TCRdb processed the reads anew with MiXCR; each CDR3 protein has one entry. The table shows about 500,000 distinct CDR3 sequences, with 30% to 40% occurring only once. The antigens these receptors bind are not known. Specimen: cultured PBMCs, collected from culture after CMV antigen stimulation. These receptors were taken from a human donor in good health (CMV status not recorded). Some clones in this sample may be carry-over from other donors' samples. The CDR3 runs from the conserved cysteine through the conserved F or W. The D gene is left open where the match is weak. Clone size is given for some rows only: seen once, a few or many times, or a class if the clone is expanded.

CDR3 DNA: TGTGCCAGCAGCCGAAACAATCTAGCGGGAGTTCCGAACACCGGGGAGCTGTTTTTT; CDR3 protein: CASSRNNLAGVPNTGELFF; clone size: -; V gene: TRBV7-3; J gene: TRBJ2-2; D gene: TRBD2
CDR3 DNA: TGTGCCAGCTCACCGGACCAGAATTCACCCCTCCACTTT; CDR3 protein: CASSPDQNSPLHF; clone size: few; V gene: TRBV18; J gene: TRBJ1-6; D gene: -
CDR3 DNA: TGTGACAGCAGCTTAATAAACTATGAGCAGTTCTTC; CDR3 protein: CDSSLINYEQFF; clone size: -; V gene: TRBV7-2; J gene: TRBJ2-1; D gene: -
CDR3 DNA: TGTGCCAGTGATTCGGGACAGCCTTATAGCAATCAGCCCCAGCATTTT; CDR3 protein: CASDSGQPYSNQPQHF; clone size: -; V gene: TRBV19; J gene: TRBJ1-5; D gene: TRBD1
CDR3 DNA: TGTGCCAGCAGCTTGACAAGGGGCGCACCGCCTGAAAAACTGTTTTTT; CDR3 protein: CASSLTRGAPPEKLFF; clone size: -; V gene: TRBV5-4; J gene: TRBJ1-4; D gene: -
CDR3 DNA: TGTGCCAGCAGTTACGACAGGGGGGGTACTGAAGCTTTCTTT; CDR3 protein: CASSYDRGGTEAFF; clone size: -; V gene: TRBV6-5; J gene: TRBJ1-1; D gene: TRBD1
CDR3 DNA: TGTGCCAGCAGCCAAGATCTAGCGGGGGGTGAGCAGTTCTTC; CDR3 protein: CASSQDLAGGEQFF; clone size: -; V gene: TRBV14; J gene: TRBJ2-1; D gene: TRBD2
CDR3 DNA: TGCGCCAGCAGCTTTAGACAGGGGCGGAATTCACCCCTCCACTTT; CDR3 protein: CASSFRQGRNSPLHF; clone size: -; V gene: TRBV5-1; J gene: TRBJ1-6; D gene: TRBD1
CDR3 DNA: TGTGCCAGCAGTTCAAGGGCGGGGATTCAGCCCCAGCATTTT; CDR3 protein: CASSSRAGIQPQHF; clone size: many; V gene: TRBV7-2; J gene: TRBJ1-5; D gene: -
CDR3 DNA: TGCGCCAGCAGCCAAGAGGACAGGGACTCTCCCTACGAGCAGTACTTC; CDR3 protein: CASSQEDRDSPYEQYF; clone size: few; V gene: TRBV4-3; J gene: TRBJ2-7; D gene: TRBD1
CDR3 DNA: TGCAGCGTCGCCGGACAGAACACTGAAGCTTTCTTT; CDR3 protein: CSVAGQNTEAFF; clone size: -; V gene: TRBV29-1; J gene: TRBJ1-1; D gene: -
CDR3 DNA: TGCAGTGCTAGAGCACTGGGACTAGCGGCTGGAATTGAGCAGTTCTTC; CDR3 protein: CSARALGLAAGIEQFF; clone size: -; V gene: TRBV20-1; J gene: TRBJ2-1; D gene: TRBD2
CDR3 DNA: TGTGCCAGCAGCTTCGGCCTTCTAGGGGGAAACACCGGGGAGCTGTTTTTT; CDR3 protein: CASSFGLLGGNTGELFF; clone size: few; V gene: TRBV11-3; J gene: TRBJ2-2; D gene: -
CDR3 DNA: TGTGCCAGCAGCCCACGGAGGGACCGACGGAATCAGCCCCAGCATTTT; CDR3 protein: CASSPRRDRRNQPQHF; clone size: few; V gene: TRBV7-8; J gene: TRBJ1-5; D gene: -
CDR3 DNA: TGTGCCAGCAGAAGTCCCGGGGAGCTGTTTTTT; CDR3 protein: CASRSPGELFF; clone size: once; V gene: TRBV6-8; J gene: TRBJ2-2; D gene: -
CDR3 DNA: TGTGCCAGCAGTTTGTTAGGGCAACACAATCAGCCCCAGCATTTT; CDR3 protein: CASSLLGQHNQPQHF; clone size: -; V gene: TRBV12-3/TRBV12-4; J gene: TRBJ1-5; D gene: -
CDR3 DNA: TGTGCCAGCAGCAGCCGAACCGGGACTAGCGGATACAATGAGCAGTTCTTC; CDR3 protein: CASSSRTGTSGYNEQFF; clone size: few; V gene: TRBV7-2; J gene: TRBJ2-1; D gene: TRBD2
CDR3 DNA: TGTGCCAGTTCTGATACTAGCGTCACCGGGGAGCTGTTTTTT; CDR3 protein: CASSDTSVTGELFF; clone size: -; V gene: TRBV19; J gene: TRBJ2-2; D gene: TRBD2
CDR3 DNA: TGTGCCAGTAGGTCGAGCGGGAGGGCCGTCGTAAACACCGGGGAGCTGTTTTTT; CDR3 protein: CASRSSGRAVVNTGELFF; clone size: -; V gene: TRBV19; J gene: TRBJ2-2; D gene: TRBD2
CDR3 DNA: TGTGCCAGCAGCGTGGCCGGGGGAACCGGGGAGCTGTTTTTT; CDR3 protein: CASSVAGGTGELFF; clone size: few; V gene: TRBV12-3/TRBV12-4; J gene: TRBJ2-2; D gene: -
CDR3 DNA: TGTGCCAGCAGTTCAGGCTGGGGCGGGAGGACTCTCAGCACAGATACGCAGTATTTT; CDR3 protein: CASSSGWGGRTLSTDTQYF; clone size: -; V gene: TRBV27; J gene: TRBJ2-3; D gene: TRBD2
CDR3 DNA: TGTGCCAGCAGTTCCGGGACTCAAAGGACCGGGGAGCTGTTTTTT; CDR3 protein: CASSSGTQRTGELFF; clone size: -; V gene: TRBV6-2/TRBV6-3; J gene: TRBJ2-2; D gene: -
CDR3 DNA: TGCGCCAGCAGCCGGGGCCCTCCTAGCACAGATACGCAGTATTTT; CDR3 protein: CASSRGPPSTDTQYF; clone size: -; V gene: TRBV5-1; J gene: TRBJ2-3; D gene: -
CDR3 DNA: TGTGCCAGCAGCTCTACCGGGACGGCAGCCTACGAGCAGTACTTC; CDR3 protein: CASSSTGTAAYEQYF; clone size: -; V gene: TRBV13; J gene: TRBJ2-7; D gene: -
CDR3 DNA: TGTGCCAGCCGCGGACAGGGAGGAGATGAGCAGTTCTTC; CDR3 protein: CASRGQGGDEQFF; clone size: few; V gene: TRBV7-2; J gene: TRBJ2-1; D gene: TRBD1
CDR3 DNA: TGTGCCAGCAGCTTAGCTCGGACTAGAGAGTGGCAGTACTTC; CDR3 protein: CASSLARTREWQYF; clone size: once; V gene: TRBV7-2; J gene: TRBJ2-7; D gene: TRBD2
CDR3 DNA: TGTGCCAGCAGTGAAACGTTCGGCACAGATACGCAGTATTTT; CDR3 protein: CASSETFGTDTQYF; clone size: -; V gene: TRBV2; J gene: TRBJ2-3; D gene: -
CDR3 DNA: TGTGCCAGCAGGCTGGGGGCCAGGAATGAAAAACTGTTTTTT; CDR3 protein: CASRLGARNEKLFF; clone size: few; V gene: TRBV6-1; J gene: TRBJ1-4; D gene: -
CDR3 DNA: TGTGCCAGCACCACAGGGAATGGGGGACAAGAGACCCAGTACTTC; CDR3 protein: CASTTGNGGQETQYF; clone size: few; V gene: TRBV6-1; J gene: TRBJ2-5; D gene: -
CDR3 DNA: TGTGCCAGCAGCTTAGCGGGGGACTTCAGCTCCTACAGTGAGCAGTTCTTC; CDR3 protein: CASSLAGDFSSYSEQFF; clone size: -; V gene: TRBV7-9; J gene: TRBJ2-1; D gene: -
CDR3 DNA: TGTGCCAGCAGCCAAACTAGCGGGAGGACCAATGAGCAGTTCTTC; CDR3 protein: CASSQTSGRTNEQFF; clone size: -; V gene: TRBV4-2; J gene: TRBJ2-1; D gene: TRBD2
CDR3 DNA: TGTGCCAGTAGAGACTACCGAAGGGCTGAAAAACTGTTTTTT; CDR3 protein: CASRDYRRAEKLFF; clone size: -; V gene: TRBV19; J gene: TRBJ1-4; D gene: -
CDR3 DNA: TGTGCCAGCAGCCAAGTTGGGACTGGCGATGAGCAGTTCTTC; CDR3 protein: CASSQVGTGDEQFF; clone size: -; V gene: TRBV3-1; J gene: TRBJ2-1; D gene: -
CDR3 DNA: TGTGCCGCCAGCCGGCGGGAGGGCCCGTATACGCAGTATTTT; CDR3 protein: CAASRREGPYTQYF; clone size: -; V gene: TRBV6-1; J gene: TRBJ2-3; D gene: TRBD2
CDR3 DNA: TGTGCCAGCAGTTTTCGGCCAAACAGGGACACTGAAGCTTTCTTT; CDR3 protein: CASSFRPNRDTEAFF; clone size: -; V gene: TRBV12-3/TRBV12-4; J gene: TRBJ1-1; D gene: -
CDR3 DNA: TGTGCCAGCAGATCAAGCTCCTACGAGCAGTACTTC; CDR3 protein: CASRSSSYEQYF; clone size: few; V gene: TRBV6-1; J gene: TRBJ2-7; D gene: -
CDR3 DNA: TGTGCCAGCAGTGATCGACAGCCTGGGGGTCAGCCCCAGCATTTT; CDR3 protein: CASSDRQPGGQPQHF; clone size: -; V gene: TRBV6-2/TRBV6-3; J gene: TRBJ1-5; D gene: -
CDR3 DNA: TGTGCCAGCAGTTTAAAGACTCCATCCGGTTCACCCCTCCACTTT; CDR3 protein: CASSLKTPSGSPLHF; clone size: -; V gene: TRBV27; J gene: TRBJ1-6; D gene: -
CDR3 DNA: TGTGCCAGTAGTATGGCAGGCTTCTACGAGCAGTACTTC; CDR3 protein: CASSMAGFYEQYF; clone size: once; V gene: TRBV19; J gene: TRBJ2-7; D gene: -
CDR3 DNA: TGTGCCATCACTGGCGGGAGGACCGGCCCAGATACGCAGTATTTT; CDR3 protein: CAITGGRTGPDTQYF; clone size: -; V gene: TRBV10-3; J gene: TRBJ2-3; D gene: TRBD2
CDR3 DNA: TGTGCCAGCAGTGAAAAAGCGATCCAGGTTCCGGAGACCCAGTACTTC; CDR3 protein: CASSEKAIQVPETQYF; clone size: -; V gene: TRBV6-1; J gene: TRBJ2-5; D gene: -
CDR3 DNA: TGTGCCAGCAACCAGCGGGAGGGGTACAATGAGCAGTACTTC; CDR3 protein: CASNQREGYNEQYF; clone size: -; V gene: TRBV6-1; J gene: TRBJ2-7; D gene: TRBD2
CDR3 DNA: TGTGCCAGCACCCGACTAGCGGGAGTCGGGAATGAGCAGTTCTTC; CDR3 protein: CASTRLAGVGNEQFF; clone size: many; V gene: TRBV7-2; J gene: TRBJ2-1; D gene: TRBD2
CDR3 DNA: TGCAGTGCTAGGGGGGAAAGCCTTACAGATACGCAGTATTTT; CDR3 protein: CSARGESLTDTQYF; clone size: -; V gene: TRBV20-1; J gene: TRBJ2-3; D gene: -
CDR3 DNA: TGCGCCAGCACTGAGACAGGGGGAGATGGAAACACCATATATTTT; CDR3 protein: CASTETGGDGNTIYF; clone size: few; V gene: TRBV5-1; J gene: TRBJ1-3; D gene: TRBD1
CDR3 DNA: TGTGCCAGCAGCTTAGGGCCGACAGCCAGTGAGACCCAGTACTTC; CDR3 protein: CASSLGPTASETQYF; clone size: many; V gene: TRBV7-2; J gene: TRBJ2-5; D gene: -